Listed below are T cell receptor beta chains from one sample, sequenced in a study of OX40 agonist ivuxolimab in advanced cancers. Measured with immunoSEQ multiplex PCR; TCRdb has only the in-frame clones, and not every one. The repertoire includes 83,000 or so clones, around 80% of them detected once, and 1.5% to 2% sits in the top ten. Specimen: CD4+ or CD8+ T cells sorted from blood, collected in a trial of the OX40 agonist ivuxolimab. The receptors stem from an adult with an advanced solid tumor such as melanoma, head and neck, liver or kidney cancer. Both conserved end residues are part of each CDR3. The order of the fields is CDR3 DNA, CDR3 protein, D gene, J gene, V gene, clone size. The D gene is left open where the match is weak. Clone size appears in some rows only: once, few, many, or a class for an expanded clone.

CDR3nt: TGTGCCAGCAGCATAGGACAGGCCTACAATGAGCAGTTCTTC
CDR3aa: CASSIGQAYNEQFF
d_gene: TRBD1
j_gene: TRBJ2-1
v_gene: TRBV5-6
abundance: -

CDR3nt: TGTGCCAGCAGCCAAGAGGCGACAACAGATACGCAGTATTTT
CDR3aa: CASSQEATTDTQYF
d_gene: -
j_gene: TRBJ2-3
v_gene: TRBV4-2
abundance: -

CDR3nt: TGTGCCAGCAGCGTAGGGCCGGGGGGCACCTACAATGAGCAGTTCTTC
CDR3aa: CASSVGPGGTYNEQFF
d_gene: -
j_gene: TRBJ2-1
v_gene: TRBV9
abundance: -

CDR3nt: TGTGCCAGCAGTTACTCGAGGGGGGGCACAGATACGCAGTATTTT
CDR3aa: CASSYSRGGTDTQYF
d_gene: -
j_gene: TRBJ2-3
v_gene: TRBV6-5
abundance: -

CDR3nt: TGTGCCAGCAAAGGAGGGGTACTCACAGATACGCAGTATTTT
CDR3aa: CASKGGVLTDTQYF
d_gene: -
j_gene: TRBJ2-3
v_gene: TRBV7-3
abundance: once

CDR3nt: TGTGCCAGCAGCCTCACAGGGATCACTGAAGCTTTCTTT
CDR3aa: CASSLTGITEAFF
d_gene: -
j_gene: TRBJ1-1
v_gene: TRBV7-2
abundance: few

CDR3nt: TGTGCCAGCAGTTTACGCAGCCATCAACCCCACGAGCAGTACTTC
CDR3aa: CASSLRSHQPHEQYF
d_gene: -
j_gene: TRBJ2-7
v_gene: TRBV28
abundance: -

CDR3nt: TGTGCCAGCAGTACACAGGGGGCTTGGACTGAAGCTTTCTTT
CDR3aa: CASSTQGAWTEAFF
d_gene: TRBD1
j_gene: TRBJ1-1
v_gene: TRBV2
abundance: -

CDR3nt: TGCGCCAGCAGCTTGGTACTAGCGGACTACACAGATACGCAGTATTTT
CDR3aa: CASSLVLADYTDTQYF
d_gene: TRBD2
j_gene: TRBJ2-3
v_gene: TRBV5-1
abundance: -

CDR3nt: TGTGCCAGCAGCGCCGGACTAGCGGGGCAGACAGATACGCAGTATTTT
CDR3aa: CASSAGLAGQTDTQYF
d_gene: TRBD2
j_gene: TRBJ2-3
v_gene: TRBV7-9
abundance: few

CDR3nt: TGTGCCAGCAGCTTAGCAATTTTTGGGGGGGGCGAGGAGACCCAGTACTTC
CDR3aa: CASSLAIFGGGEETQYF
d_gene: -
j_gene: TRBJ2-5
v_gene: TRBV7-6
abundance: -

CDR3nt: TGTGCCAGCAGCGTAAGGCACAACCCCGTCAGTAGTGAGCAGTTCTTC
CDR3aa: CASSVRHNPVSSEQFF
d_gene: -
j_gene: TRBJ2-1
v_gene: TRBV9
abundance: -

CDR3nt: TGTGCCAGCAGCTTAGGGGGCACAGATACGCAGTATTTT
CDR3aa: CASSLGGTDTQYF
d_gene: -
j_gene: TRBJ2-3
v_gene: TRBV11-3
abundance: -

CDR3nt: TGCGCCAGCAGCTTAGGCGGGACAGGGTCCATCGGGGAGCTGTTTTTT
CDR3aa: CASSLGGTGSIGELFF
d_gene: TRBD1
j_gene: TRBJ2-2
v_gene: TRBV5-1
abundance: -